This paragraph covers one TCR beta chain sequence. The sample comes from a study of cytomegalovirus exposure and HLA in healthy donors. PCR amplification relied on 60 Vbeta primers (plus 13 Jbeta primers). Sequencing was performed with immunoSEQ multiplex PCR; in TCRdb, only in-frame clones are kept and a portion is missing. Among over 95,000 clones, more than 60% were seen once, and the ten largest hold 2% to 3%. Germline V gene lookup returns CDR1 WSHSY and CDR2 SAAADI. The V end was cut by 2 bases, the J end by 1 base, with 11 bases between. The CDR3 has 15 amino acids. The TCR was taken from a female donor in good health and CMV-seronegative. The sequenced material came from PBMCs. The rearrangement uses TRBV10-2 and TRBJ1-1, with D possibly being TRBD1 (5 bases). In DNA form, the CDR3 reads TGCGCCAGCAGTGAGAGGGCAGGGAAGAACACTGAAGCTTTCTTT. Its translation: CASSERAGKNTEAFF.